Detailed here is one TCR beta chain. This entry is derived from a study of blood T cell repertoires in COVID-19. On the study more broadly: Acute and convalescent COVID-19 specimens originated in the United States, Italy and Spain. PBMCs, B-cell-depleted T cells, or T cells were the source of the cDNA or gDNA that made up the material.

Under the authors' procedure: Nucleated cell counts were estimated from reference gene primer amplification. The data were produced by immunoSEQ multiplex PCR, yet TCRdb's version contains in-frame clones alone and is incomplete. V and J calls and clone size come straight from that table; D and trimming were deduced from the DNA. The sample lists some 120,000 clones; roughly 85% were seen once. V gave up 4 bases and J gave up 2 bases; unmatched junction bases: 6. The V gene's germline CDR1 is LGHDT and CDR2 YNNKEL (reference sequence). This CDR3 spans 15 amino acids. This chain connects TRBV3-1 (or the pseudogene TRBV3-2) to TRBJ1-2, with 8 nucleotides matching TRBD1. The receptor's source is a human donor in a cohort sampled during active COVID-19. The sequenced sample consisted of peripheral blood. The CDR3 region is CASSLQGQGNYGYTF. The CDR3 DNA sequence: TGTGCCAGCAGCCTACAAGGACAGGGCAACTATGGCTACACCTTC.